This T cell receptor (beta chain) was observed in a study of graft-versus-host responses after intestinal transplantation (TCRdb year 2021). In terms of the full investigation: Recipients received multivisceral, liver-intestinal, or isolated intestinal transplants. All recipients received anti-thymocyte globulin induction followed by maintenance tacrolimus and steroids for around three years. Graft-versus-host and host-versus-graft alloreactive T cell clones were tracked in the graft, circulation and bone marrow after intestinal transplantation using bulk TCR-beta CDR3 sequencing. To identify alloreactive clones, pre-transplant mixed lymphocyte reaction products were sequenced and then compared with unstimulated pre-transplant donor and recipient T cells. Of the 20 to 30 intestinal transplant recipients enrolled in the cohort, one of whom was a retransplant, a few patients without pretransplant specimens were excluded. Donor T cell macrochimerism was defined as a peak of at least 4% donor T cells among recipient peripheral blood mononuclear cells. Rather than being sequenced by the commercial service, samples from a few later patients were sequenced in-house on an Illumina MiSeq and processed with MiXCR.

The CDR3 contains 14 residues, cysteine and phenylalanine counted. Only the CDR3 DNA is retained, 42 bases long and in frame from the first base. As encoded in the germline V gene (reference sequence), CDR1 is SEHNR while CDR2 is FQNEAQ. Here V drops 3 bases and J drops 6 bases, and the junction holds 7 bases not matched to any gene. A note on this clone: Its antigen has not been determined. No clone much larger than this one lies a single base away; base qualities are absent.

Interpreted using the paper, the time point label stands for: cells obtained before transplantation from donor or recipient. CD3+CD4+ and CD3+CD8+ populations were FACS-sorted from unstimulated pre-transplant donor and recipient cells taken from spleen or lymph nodes. Study-wide findings and limitations: GvH clones turned up in recipient bone marrow, with some appearing earlier in ileal mucosa or blood, a pattern consistent with an intestinal mucosal origin. High GvH to HvG T cell clonal ratios were observed in the allografts of patients with donor T cell macrochimerism. The conclusions were limited by the relatively low number and heterogeneity of the intestinal transplant patients. Early after transplant, declines in HvG clones were associated with peak levels of circulating GvH clones.

Libraries came from the immunoSEQ multiplex PCR assay. For most patients, genomic DNA was isolated using the Qiagen DNeasy Blood and Tissue Kit and was shipped frozen to Adaptive Biotechnologies for TCR sequencing. For most patients, genomic DNA was subjected to high-throughput TCR-beta CDR3 sequencing by Adaptive Biotechnologies. In the original analysis: Adaptive's ImmunoSEQ software supplied the TCR sequencing data for around 19 patients, while MiXCR and VDJtools were used to process three other patients. To correct CD4 versus CD8 sorting errors, any sequence found in both subsets at a frequency ratio below 5:1 was removed. CDR3 nucleotide sequences shared between donor and recipient were removed because their origin could not be assigned. To count as alloreactive, a clone needed at least 2-fold expansion over unstimulated cells and a minimum CFSE-low frequency of 0.002% (template counts) or 0.001% (read counts). Clones detected in sequenced pre-transplant spleen, lymph node, or MLR CFSE-low populations of the donor or recipient were defined as mappable. The cumulative frequency of alloreactive clones was calculated as a percentage of all sequences, weighted by copy number. Here the immuneACCESS table is served through TCRdb, limited to in-frame sequences with V and J called. Missing clones are a known gap in these copies; in checked studies unresolved V genes cover under half, and the rest lacks a known reason. D and trimming were read from the DNA, whereas the V and J calls and clone size are those reported in that table. The sample profile shows approximately 110,000 clones; about 92% of them were found once. More than 0.9% of the sample goes to the ten largest clones.

The rearrangement joined TRBV7-9 to TRBJ2-7; TRBD2 agrees with 8 junctional bases. The receptor comes from a human donor who was the organ donor for an intestinal transplant. Sample: unstimulated CD8+ T cells sorted from spleen or lymph node cells, taken before transplant. Here the CDR3 is given as CASSFSGEGSEQYF. The nucleotides read TGTGCCAGCAGCTTTAGCGGGGAAGGTTCCGAGCAGTACTTC.